The 5 T cell receptor beta chains presented below share a single source sample, sequenced in a study of CD8+CD57+ T cells in acquired aplastic anemia (dated 2018 in TCRdb). Flow cytometry had shown CD8+CD57+ cell expansion in the patients selected for sequencing. Sequencing used an Illumina HiSeq 2000. Profiling of TCR beta VDJ combinations and CDR3 sequences used genomic DNA as the template. TCRdb handled the public reads itself, with Q25 trimming in fastp and clone calling in MiXCR, and kept productive beta chains. Duplicate CDR3 protein sequences are folded into a single record with the most common DNA and genes. In this sample the table shows about 240,000 distinct CDR3 sequences, 40% to 50% of which occur a single time. The top ten clones comprise 7% to 10% of the sample. The specimen sequenced was sorted CD4+, CD8+, or CD8+CD57+ T cells (not recorded which) from PBMCs. These TCRs come from a human donor with aplastic anemia.

There are many counts of this clonotype. The V and J genes are TRBV11-2 and TRBJ2-7, with D unresolved. CDR1 is SGHAT, CDR2 FQNNGV, per germline. The CDR3 covers 14 residues. Trimming left V 6 bases short and J 0 bases short, with 12 bases between. DNA for the CDR3: TGTGCCAGCAGGAATGATCAGATCTCCTACGAGCAGTACTTC. Its protein is CASRNDQISYEQYF.

Turning to this clonotype: It may be a read error: a sequence one base away is much more abundant. The J gene is TRBJ2-7, the V gene TRBV28; D gene uncertain. The CDR3 length is 11 residues. Germline loops: CDR1 MDHEN, CDR2 SYDVKM. The CDR3 loop reads CASSISGEQHF. CDR3 bases: TGTGCCAGCAGCATCAGTGGCGAGCAGCACTTC.

This clonotype occurred many times. The chain uses TRBV10-1 and TRBJ1-5; D perhaps matches TRBD1 (5 bases). CDR3 size: 15 residues. Germline CDR1 reads WNHNN; CDR2 reads SYGVQD (reference sequence). V lost 6 bases and J lost 3, with 15 bases in between. The CDR3 region has the DNA TGCGCCAGCAGGCCGAAGGGGACGCACAATCAGCCCCAGCATTTT. This translates into CASRPKGTHNQPQHF.

Regarding this clonotype: A much larger clone differs by one base, so this may be a read error. Here the CDR3 omits its conserved ending phenylalanine or tryptophan, so a read error is the likely source. The V and J genes are TRBV16 and TRBJ1-2; D call uncertain. The CDR3 is made up of 14 amino acids. Germline V lookup: CDR1 KGHSY, CDR2 FQNENV. The V and J ends lost 0 bases and 3 bases respectively, with 8 bases between them. This CDR3 reads CASSQSGLYYGYTS. In nucleotides, the CDR3 is TGTGCCAGCAGCCAATCGGGCCTTTACTATGGCTACACCTCC.

The table lists this clonotype with many counts. This sequence joins TRBV7-9 and TRBJ1-1; the D is unclear. The V gene's germline CDR1 is SEHNR and CDR2 FQNEAQ (reference sequence). This CDR3 region has 12 residues. V was trimmed by 7 bases and J by 3 bases, leaving 9 bases between them. CDR3 sequence (DNA): TGTGCCAGCATAGGGTCTTACACTGAAGCTTTCTTT. Its protein product is CASIGSYTEAFF.